Shown below are 29 T cell receptor beta chains from a single sample sequenced in a study of blood T cell repertoires in COVID-19. Assay used: immunoSEQ multiplex PCR; TCRdb lists only in-frame clones, some missing. The table shows about 210,000 clones, with less than 90% occurring only once. Material for sequencing was peripheral blood. These receptors originate from a woman in her 70s with acute or convalescent COVID-19.

The chain couples TRBV5-1 to TRBJ1-1, with D hard to call. Germline loops: CDR1 SGHRS, CDR2 YFSETQ. The CDR3 sequence is 16 residues long. The V end lost 4 bases, the J end lost 6 bases, and 22 bases lay between the germline ends. This CDR3 reads CASSPGRREGVAEAFF. The CDR3 DNA is TGCGCCAGCAGCCCAGGACGGCGGGAGGGCGTCGCTGAAGCTTTCTTT.

In regard to this clone: Relative to the germline gene, one junction end is altered; a read error may explain this. Other DNA sequences in this sample translate to the same CDR3. The genes are TRBV27 and TRBJ2-7; D is perhaps TRBD2 (6 bases). The germline gives CDR1 MNHEY, CDR2 SMNVEV (reference sequence). The CDR3 has 14 amino acids. CDR3 sequence: CASSRGGLAYEQYF. The CDR3 DNA is TGTGCCAGCAGTCGTGGGGGACTCGCCTACGAGCAGTACTTT.

This clone came up once. The genes are TRBV6-5 and TRBJ1-2, with TRBD1 matching 7 bases. Unmatched junction bases numbered 0, after V lost 6 bases and J lost 2 bases. The CDR3 totals 12 residues. Germline V gene sequence: CDR1 MNHEY, CDR2 SVGAGI. The CDR3 DNA reads as TGTGCCAGCAGACAGGGGAACTATGGCTACACCTTC. Its translation: CASRQGNYGYTF.

This clone is a singleton in its sample. CDR3 DNA sequence: TGCAGTGCTAGTGGGGCAGGGAAAGCTTTCTTT. Translation gives CSASGAGKAFF. The V gene is TRBV20-1, the J gene TRBJ1-1; TRBD1 might be the D (5 bases). Trimming pared 3 bases from V and 9 bases from J, leaving 11 bases between. This CDR3 is 11 amino acids long. Germline V gene sequence: CDR1 DFQATT, CDR2 SNEGSKA (reference sequence).

The J gene is TRBJ1-5, the V gene TRBV15, with 7 bases fitting TRBD1. With V trimmed by 0 bases and J by 6 bases, 5 bases remained unmatched. Germline CDR1 is LNHNV and CDR2 is YYDKDF (reference sequence). The CDR3 spans 15 residues. CDR3 nucleotide sequence: TGTGCCACCAGCAGAGATCTGACAGGGACTCAGCCCCAGCATTTT. Amino acids: CATSRDLTGTQPQHF.

The sample holds a few counts of this clone. V usage is TRBV4-1 and J usage is TRBJ1-2, with TRBD1 matching over 11 bases. Germline V gene sequence: CDR1 MGHRA, CDR2 YSYEKL. V shed 4 bases and J 4 bases; nucleotides not matched to a gene: 5. The CDR3 is 15 amino acids. The DNA for the CDR3 is TGCGCCAGCAGCCTAGGGACAGGGGGTTCCTATGGCTACACCTTC. It specifies CASSLGTGGSYGYTF.

The rearrangement links TRBV12-3 or TRBV12-4 to TRBJ1-1; D remains unclear. V was clipped by 4 bases and J by 5 bases, with 11 bases between them. CDR3 length: 13 amino acids. The CDR3 DNA reads as TGTGCCAGCAGTTCAGGAGAGGGAACTGAAGCTTTCTTT. Its translation: CASSSGEGTEAFF.

The J gene is TRBJ2-5, the V gene TRBV9, with 8 bases identical to TRBD1. With 4 bases clipped from V and 5 bases from J, the junction kept 4 bases outside the gene matches. CDR1 and CDR2 (germline): SGDLS, YYNGEE. This CDR3 comprises 13 residues. DNA for the CDR3: TGTGCCAGCAGCACGGGACAGGCCGAGACCCAGTACTTC. It encodes CASSTGQAETQYF.

The rearrangement links TRBV19 to TRBJ1-1; D is perhaps TRBD1 (6 bases). Germline V lookup: CDR1 LNHDA, CDR2 SQIVND (reference sequence). V was pared by 5 bases and J by 4 bases, with 11 bases between. There are 13 residues in the CDR3. This CDR3 is CASSQGMGTEAFF. CDR3 DNA sequence: TGTGCCAGTAGTCAGGGGATGGGCACTGAAGCTTTCTTT.

This clone showed up just once. The rearrangement joins TRBV2 to TRBJ2-7, with 7 bases that match TRBD1. Germline values: CDR1 SNHLY, CDR2 FYNNEI. The CDR3 loop spans 14 amino acids. Trimming removed 4 bases from V and 2 bases from J; junction bases left unmatched: 5. The CDR3 protein is CASSVTGQPYEQYF. Written as DNA, the CDR3 is TGTGCCAGCAGTGTTACGGGACAGCCCTACGAGCAGTACTTC.

A single count supports this clone. Other DNA sequences of this sample code for an identical CDR3. The chain uses TRBV28 and TRBJ1-5; 10 nucleotides match TRBD1. The CDR3 is 14 residues long. V gave up 3 bases and J gave up 4 bases; unmatched junction bases: 0. Germline V gene sequence: CDR1 MDHEN, CDR2 SYDVKM. The CDR3 protein is CASSLGQGNQPQHF. The CDR3 DNA is TGTGCCAGCAGTTTGGGACAGGGGAATCAGCCCCAGCATTTT.

The CDR3 protein is CASRRVATNEKLFF. The CDR3 DNA follows: TGTGCCAGCAGACGAGTTGCAACTAATGAAAAACTGTTTTTT. The genes are TRBV27 and TRBJ1-4; D unresolved. The CDR3 contains 14 residues. V lost 6 bases to trimming and J lost 0 bases, with 8 bases between them. CDR1 is MNHEY and CDR2 is SMNVEV in the germline V gene (reference sequence).

The CDR3 sequence: CASSEGGIGYGYTF. The CDR3 DNA is TGTGCCAGCAGTGAGGGGGGAATCGGGTATGGCTACACCTTC. The chain combines TRBV2 with TRBJ1-2, with a weak D call TRBD1 (5 bases). The CDR3 is 14 residues long. Trimming removed 3 bases from V and 5 bases from J, with 13 bases in between. CDR1 and CDR2 (germline): SNHLY, FYNNEI. Full variable domain (rest looked up from reference TRBV2 and TRBJ1-2): EPEVTQTPSHQVTQMGQEVILRCVPISNHLYFYWYRQILGQKVEFLVSFYNNEISEKSEIFDDQFSVERPDGSNFTLKIRSTKLEDSAMYFCASSEGGIGYGYTFGSGTRLTVV.

This clone was counted a single time. The rearrangement uses TRBV6-5 and TRBJ2-2; the D gene is possibly TRBD2 (6 bases). CDR1 and CDR2 from the germline V gene are MNHEY and SVGAGI. V lost 7 bases to trimming and J lost 5 bases, with 14 bases between them. This CDR3 has 14 residues. The CDR3 here is CASTGTWGTGELFF. CDR3 coding DNA: TGTGCCAGCACCGGGACTTGGGGGACCGGGGAGCTGTTTTTT.

The chain links TRBV5-1 to TRBJ1-5; TRBD1 is a possible D gene (6 bases). Germline V gene data show CDR1 as SGHRS and CDR2 as YFSETQ. V was cut by 4 bases and J by 3 bases, with 17 bases left in between. CDR3 size: 16 residues. The CDR3 coding sequence is TGCGCCAGCAGCCCCGCCCCTACAGGGAACAATCAGCCCCAGCATTTT. It translates to CASSPAPTGNNQPQHF.

The chain joins TRBV24-1 to TRBJ1-5; tentative D call: TRBD1 (6 bases). V lost 8 bases to trimming and J lost 0 bases, with 7 bases between them. The CDR3 spans 13 residues. Germline-derived CDR1 and CDR2 are KGHDR and SFDVKD. The CDR3 region is CATTQGSNQPQHF. CDR3 nucleotides: TGTGCCACCACACAGGGTAGCAATCAGCCCCAGCATTTT.

J is TRBJ2-3 and V is TRBV5-1, with D possibly TRBD1 on 5 matching bases. The CDR3 runs 16 residues. V lost 4 bases to trimming and J lost 1 base, with 16 bases between them. Germline lookup yields CDR1 SGHRS and CDR2 YFSETQ. Written as DNA, the CDR3 is TGCGCCAGCAGCCCGACAGCTTCCTATGGCACAGATACGCAGTATTTT. It codes for CASSPTASYGTDTQYF.

The sample holds one count of this clone. Other DNA sequences in this sample translate to the same CDR3. The chain links TRBV10-1 to TRBJ2-5; D is possibly TRBD2 (6 bases). This CDR3 is built from 14 residues. Trimming removed 4 bases at V and 1 base at J, with 10 bases between. CDR1 is WNHNN and CDR2 is SYGVQD in the germline V gene (reference sequence). CDR3 protein: CASSGGSGQETQYF. The DNA of the CDR3 is TGCGCCAGCAGTGGAGGTAGCGGCCAAGAGACCCAGTACTTC.

The J gene is TRBJ2-5, the V gene TRBV5-1, with D maybe TRBD1 (6 bases). Per the germline V gene, CDR1 is SGHRS and CDR2 is YFSETQ. V lost 4 bases to trimming and J lost 2 bases, with 9 bases between them. CDR3 size: 13 residues. CDR3 region: CASSPQGQETQYF. The CDR3 DNA reads as TGCGCCAGCAGCCCACAGGGTCAAGAGACCCAGTACTTC.

This chain connects TRBV6-5 to TRBJ2-5, with 8 nucleotides matching TRBD2. The germline CDR1 and CDR2 sequences are MNHEY and SVGAGI. V shed 11 bases and J 4 bases; nucleotides not matched to a gene: 6. The CDR3 totals 12 residues. CDR3 residues: CAVLAGRETQYF. The CDR3 DNA sequence: TGTGCCGTTTTAGCGGGAAGAGAGACCCAGTACTTC.

The rearrangement uses TRBV2 and TRBJ2-1, with 10 bases lining up with TRBD2. Losses at the gene ends were 6 bases for V and 10 bases for J; bases not matched to a gene: 9. Per the germline V gene, CDR1 is SNHLY and CDR2 is FYNNEI. The CDR3 runs 14 residues. CDR3 in DNA: TGTGCCAGCAGGATAACCCTAGCGGGAGAGGAGCAGTTCTTC. It codes for CASRITLAGEEQFF.

The CDR3 DNA reads TGCGCCAGCAGCTCGGTGGCGGGGGGACCCAATGAGCAGTTCTTC. As protein: CASSSVAGGPNEQFF. The rearrangement uses TRBV5-1 and TRBJ2-1, with TRBD2 matching 8 bases. Germline lookup yields CDR1 SGHRS and CDR2 YFSETQ. With 3 bases clipped from V and 6 bases from J, the junction kept 8 bases outside the gene matches. The CDR3 is 15 residues long.

V gene TRBV10-2 combines with J gene TRBJ2-1; 13 positions agree with TRBD2. V gave up 0 bases and J gave up 16 bases; unmatched junction bases: 15. The CDR3 has 17 residues. Germline-derived CDR1 and CDR2 are WSHSY and SAAADI. The CDR3 protein is CASSESLGLAGVSSSFF. The DNA for the CDR3 is TGCGCCAGCAGTGAGTCTCTCGGACTAGCGGGAGTATCCTCCTCTTTCTTC.

The chain employs TRBV10-3 and TRBJ1-1, with TRBD1 matching over 8 bases. The CDR3 sequence is 15 residues long. Germline V gene data show CDR1 as ENHRY and CDR2 as SYGVKD. After removal of 8 bases from V and 5 bases from J, the junction contained 13 bases not matched to a gene. The DNA of the CDR3 is TGTGCCATCGGAACCGGGACAGGTGTAAGTACTGAAGCTTTCTTT. Its protein product is CAIGTGTGVSTEAFF.

This chain uses TRBV5-1 with TRBJ2-1; 9 bases are shared with TRBD2. CDR3 length equals 16 residues. V trimming: 4 bases; J trimming: 0 bases; junction bases outside the gene matches: 5. Germline assignment: CDR1 SGHRS and CDR2 YFSETQ. In nucleotides, the CDR3 is TGCGCCAGCAGCACCGGACTAGCGACCTCCTACAATGAGCAGTTCTTC. This codes for CASSTGLATSYNEQFF.

The gene calls are TRBV27 and TRBJ1-4, with D unresolved. Per the germline V gene, CDR1 is MNHEY and CDR2 is SMNVEV (reference sequence). V was pared by 5 bases and J by 5 bases, with 9 bases between. CDR3 length: 13 residues. Written as DNA, the CDR3 is TGTGCCAGCAGTCCGGTAAAGAATGAAAAACTGTTTTTT. Encoded protein: CASSPVKNEKLFF.

On this clone: Distinct nucleotide sequences in the sample also encode this CDR3. The rearrangement uses TRBV18 and TRBJ2-7; 7 bases fit TRBD1. The ends lost 3 bases at V and 2 bases at J; junction bases unmatched: 1. Germline V gene sequence: CDR1 KGHSH, CDR2 LQKENI. The CDR3 contains 13 residues. CDR3 sequence (DNA): TGTGCCAGCTCACCTCAGGGGGCCTACGAGCAGTACTTC. This sequence encodes CASSPQGAYEQYF.

This chain uses TRBV19 with TRBJ2-7; 7 bases align to TRBD1. This CDR3 has 16 amino acids. Looked up from germline, CDR1 is LNHDA and CDR2 is SQIVND (reference sequence). After removal of 3 bases from V and 2 bases from J, the junction contained 10 bases not matched to a gene. This CDR3 reads CASSILLETGAYEQYF. CDR3 nucleotide sequence: TGTGCCAGTAGTATCCTACTCGAAACAGGGGCCTACGAGCAGTACTTC.

The gene calls are TRBV5-1 and TRBJ2-2, with 7 bases lining up with TRBD2. Germline values: CDR1 SGHRS, CDR2 YFSETQ. V lost 2 bases, J lost 5 bases, and 6 bases stayed unmatched. This CDR3 comprises 15 residues. The CDR3 DNA is TGCGCCAGCAGCTTATCTGGCGGGAGTACCGGGGAGCTGTTTTTT. Encoded protein: CASSLSGGSTGELFF.